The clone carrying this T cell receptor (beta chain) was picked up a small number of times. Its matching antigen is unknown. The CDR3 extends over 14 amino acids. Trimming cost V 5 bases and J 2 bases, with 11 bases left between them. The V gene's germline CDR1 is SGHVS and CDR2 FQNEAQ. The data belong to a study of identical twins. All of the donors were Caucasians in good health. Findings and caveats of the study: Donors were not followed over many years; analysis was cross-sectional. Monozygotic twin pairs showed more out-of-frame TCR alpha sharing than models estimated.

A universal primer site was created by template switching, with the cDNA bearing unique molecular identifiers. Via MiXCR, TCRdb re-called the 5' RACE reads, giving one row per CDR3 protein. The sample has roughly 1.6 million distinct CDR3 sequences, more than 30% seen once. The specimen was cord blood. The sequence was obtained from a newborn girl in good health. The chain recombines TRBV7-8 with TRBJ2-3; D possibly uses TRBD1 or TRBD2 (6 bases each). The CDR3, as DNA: TGTGCCAGCAGCCGTTGGGGGGCCACAGATACGCAGTATTTT. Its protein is CASSRWGATDTQYF.